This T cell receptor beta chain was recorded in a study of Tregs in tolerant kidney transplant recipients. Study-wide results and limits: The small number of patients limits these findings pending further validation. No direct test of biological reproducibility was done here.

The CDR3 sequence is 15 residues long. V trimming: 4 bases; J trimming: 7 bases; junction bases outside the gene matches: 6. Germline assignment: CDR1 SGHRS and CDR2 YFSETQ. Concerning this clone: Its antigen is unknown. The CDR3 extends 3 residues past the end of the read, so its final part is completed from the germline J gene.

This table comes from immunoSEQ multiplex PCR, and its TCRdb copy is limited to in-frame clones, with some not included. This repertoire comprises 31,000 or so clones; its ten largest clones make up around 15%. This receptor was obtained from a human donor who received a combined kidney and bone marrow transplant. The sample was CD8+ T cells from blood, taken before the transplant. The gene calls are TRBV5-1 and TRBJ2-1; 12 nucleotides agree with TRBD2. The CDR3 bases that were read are TGCGCCAGCAGCCAGACTAGCGGGAGTCGGAATGAG. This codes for CASSQTSGSRNE. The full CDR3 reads CASSQTSGSRNEQFF.